Sequencing of this T cell receptor beta chain was carried out in a study of T cells in Graves' hyperthyroidism and ophthalmopathy (dated by TCRdb to 2018 to 2020). In the study overall: To identify distinguishing TCR V-J signatures, a discovery cohort of 90 to 100 patients was used, comprising under 45 with Graves' ophthalmopathy and 57 with stable Graves' hyperthyroidism. An independent validation cohort of around 19 hyperthyroidism patients and approximately 15 patients who later progressed to ophthalmopathy tested prospective prediction of ophthalmopathy. The 100 discovery patients were randomly split 7:3 into training and test sets. The study also compared thyroid tissue and blood T-cell repertoires from several Graves' hyperthyroidism patients. After blood sampling, hyperthyroidism patients were treated with methimazole at a starting dose of 30 mg daily, and ophthalmopathy patients were treated with high-dose intravenous methylprednisolone. TCR Vbeta CDR3 sequencing of some 140 peripheral blood samples (43 ophthalmopathy, about 75 hyperthyroidism and approximately 17 progressor patients) is reported in the paper.

This clonotype was counted only a few times. Its binding antigen is unknown. Per-base qualities were not stored, and no clone one base away is much larger. The study excluded patients with uncontrolled infections, other autoimmune diseases, pregnancy or lactation. Diagnoses were based on clinical symptoms, serum thyroxine and TRAb, thyroid ultrasound and orbital computed tomography. Total RNA was extracted with Trizol reagent, and quality was checked on an Agilent 2100 Bioanalyzer. From a lookup of the germline V gene, CDR1 and CDR2 are MDHEN and SYDVKM. Germline trimming: 7 bases from V, 5 bases from J; junction bases outside gene matches: 11. Its CDR3 holds 15 amino acids, cysteine through phenylalanine. Only CDR3 DNA remains: 45 bases, in frame from the first base. TCR beta CDR3 regions were amplified from RNA transcripts. The TCR CDR3 was subjected to a first round of RT-PCR using the HTBI primer set and the Qiagen OneStep RT-PCR kit. Libraries were constructed in a second round of multiplex PCR, after which size selection and purification were carried out. Libraries were sequenced paired-end with 100 bp reads on an Illumina HiSeq2000. The original pipeline was this. SOAPnuke was used to process the raw data, throwing out any read that contained adapters or uncalled bases, had a mean Phred below 15, or lacked an exact constant-primer or identifier match. COPE v1.2.5 was used to merge high-quality paired reads, and clonotypes were defined as unique nucleotide sequences. MiTCR v1.1 was used to align clonotypes to the IMGT TRBV, TRBD and TRBJ reference segments. Only V-J combinations with frequency above 0.0001, covering 99.2% of repertoires, were analysed. The TCS score was defined as F50 (clonal expansion) divided by E x V (chaos), with BLOSUM62-based TCRdist calculated between CDR3 peptides within each V-J. Welch's t-statistics and random forest reduced just over 500 V-J features to roughly 13, which were used in a naive Bayes classifier (R e1071). The Morisita-Horn index was used to measure how similar the thyroid and blood repertoires were. Using fastp at Q25 and MiXCR, TCRdb reprocessed the public reads and kept productive beta chains. Rows are combined by CDR3 protein, so each entry shows the most common genes and DNA. These V and J calls derive from TCRdb rather than the authors' analysis. The sample has 550,000 to 700,000 distinct CDR3 sequences on record, around 45% of them singletons. Together, the top ten hold around 20% of the sample.

Broader findings and caveats from the paper: Most expanded thyroid clonotypes (frequency above 0.001) were also detected in blood, a finding suggesting that blood repertoires may reflect thyroid immune responses. Ophthalmopathy was separated from stable hyperthyroidism by a 13 V-J signature model, with roughly 88% sensitivity and approximately 81% specificity obtained in cross-validation and 80%/75% obtained in testing. Sample size was not statistically predetermined, and investigators were not blinded to group allocation. In validation, the model predicted progression to ophthalmopathy a median of approximately 6.6 months before onset, with about 64% sensitivity and roughly 77% specificity.

The sequence came from an adult woman with Graves' disease, either hyperthyroidism or ophthalmopathy (not recorded which). Sequencing input: peripheral blood or thyroid tissue (not recorded which). The sequence links TRBV28 to TRBJ1-2; TRBD1 fits 9 bases in the junction. This receptor carries the CDR3 CASISKGQGLYGYTF. The DNA reads TGTGCCAGCATATCGAAGGGACAGGGCCTATATGGCTACACCTTC.